Each of the 14 T cell receptor beta chains below was sequenced from the same sample in a study of control samples from healthy donors and cancer patients. Sequenced by immunoSEQ multiplex PCR; TCRdb stores in-frame clones only, minus some. Of about 92,000 clones listed, approximately 82% were seen once; the top ten hold approximately 9.4%. Sequencing input: blood. These receptors were obtained from a woman aged 55-70 years in good health.

This clone was found a few times. The chain joins TRBV2 to TRBJ2-3; 7 bases are shared with TRBD2. Germline loops: CDR1 SNHLY, CDR2 FYNNEI. This CDR3 spans 13 amino acids. V was pared by 5 bases and J by 4 bases, with 3 bases of the junction left unmatched. The CDR3 here is CASSYGLADTQYF. The CDR3 bases are TGTGCCAGCAGTTACGGACTAGCAGATACGCAGTATTTT.

The chain uses TRBV5-4 and TRBJ1-6, with TRBD1 as a possible D gene (5 bases). From germline, CDR1 is SGHNT and CDR2 YYREEE (reference sequence). V gave up 1 base and J gave up 11 bases, with 13 bases separating them. The CDR3 spans 14 residues. DNA for the CDR3: TGTGCCAGCAGCTTGTCCAGGGATGGGACACCCCTCCACTTT. Residues: CASSLSRDGTPLHF.

The V gene is TRBV11-3, the J gene TRBJ1-1; a possible D gene is TRBD1 (5 bases). Germline V gene data show CDR1 as SGHNT and CDR2 as YENEEA. This CDR3 region has 15 residues. The V gene lost 5 bases and the J gene lost 6 bases, with 19 bases spanning the gap. The CDR3 region has the DNA TGTGCCAGCAGCGGAGAAGGGACCAGCCCTTCTGAAGCTTTCTTT. This translates into CASSGEGTSPSEAFF. Combining the CDR3 with reference TRBV11-3 and TRBJ1-1 gives the whole variable domain EAGVVQSPRYKIIEKKQPVAFWCNPISGHNTLYWYLQNLGQGPELLIRYENEEAVDDSQLPKDRFSAERLKGVDSTLKIQPAELGDSAVYLCASSGEGTSPSEAFFGQGTRLTVV.

This chain links TRBV28 with TRBJ2-5; tentatively, D is TRBD2 (5 bases). The germline CDR1 and CDR2 sequences are MDHEN and SYDVKM. The V end lost 5 bases, the J end lost 4 bases, and 11 bases lay between the germline ends. CDR3 length: 13 residues. The CDR3 sequence: CASSLTGSETQYF. The CDR3 DNA reads TGTGCCAGCAGTCTAACGGGATCAGAGACCCAGTACTTC.

This chain joins TRBV4-1 and TRBJ2-1, with 7 bases matching TRBD2. Looked up from germline, CDR1 is MGHRA and CDR2 is YSYEKL. CDR3 size: 17 residues. Germline trimming cut 2 bases from V and 3 bases from J; bases unmatched to any gene: 10. CDR3 sequence: CASSQQGGSGYYNEQFF. CDR3 nucleotides: TGCGCCAGCAGCCAACAAGGCGGTAGCGGGTACTACAATGAGCAGTTCTTC.

V gene TRBV5-1 combines with J gene TRBJ1-4; TRBD1 matches at 7 bases. V lost 4 bases to trimming and J lost 3 bases; unmatched junction nucleotides: 6. Germline CDR1 reads SGHRS; CDR2 reads YFSETQ. CDR3 length: 15 amino acids. In nucleotides, the CDR3 is TGCGCCAGCAGCCAAACAGGGGCCCCTAATGAAAAACTGTTTTTT. Translation gives CASSQTGAPNEKLFF.

J is TRBJ1-1 and V is TRBV2, with TRBD1 matching 9 bases. This CDR3 has 15 residues. Germline loops: CDR1 SNHLY, CDR2 FYNNEI. Trimming cost V 6 bases and J 5 bases; bases outside gene matches: 10. DNA for the CDR3: TGTGCCAGCAGAGACCCGGGACAGGGACAAACTGAAGCTTTCTTT. It yields the protein CASRDPGQGQTEAFF.

This chain links TRBV19 with TRBJ2-6; 10 bases fit TRBD1. Looked up from germline, CDR1 is LNHDA and CDR2 is SQIVND (reference sequence). With 4 bases clipped from V and 2 bases from J, the junction kept 5 bases outside the gene matches. The CDR3 consists of 17 residues. DNA for the CDR3: TGTGCCAGTAGTAAGGGACAGGGGAGCGCTGGGGCCAACGTCCTGACTTTC. Translating it yields CASSKGQGSAGANVLTF.

V gene TRBV19 combines with J gene TRBJ2-7; D is undetermined. Germline V gene lookup returns CDR1 LNHDA and CDR2 SQIVND (reference sequence). The CDR3 has 12 residues. V lost 3 bases and J lost 6, with 9 bases in between. CDR3 DNA sequence: TGTGCCAGTAGTATTTTCAGTGGCGAGCAGTACTTC. This codes for CASSIFSGEQYF.

The J gene is TRBJ1-2, the V gene TRBV6-5, with a tentative D call TRBD1 (5 bases). V was shortened by 5 bases and J by 8 bases, with 15 bases between the two germline ends. Germline CDR1 is MNHEY and CDR2 is SVGAGI. This CDR3 has 13 residues. The CDR3 bases are TGTGCCAGCAGTATGGAGGGGACGCGGGGCTACACCTTC. Translating gives CASSMEGTRGYTF.

The chain joins TRBV29-1 to TRBJ1-2; D is unclear. The CDR3 loop spans 15 amino acids. The V gene's germline CDR1 is SQVTM and CDR2 ANQGSEA. Trimming pared 3 bases from V and 4 bases from J, leaving 18 bases between. The CDR3 DNA reads as TGCAGCGTTGATCTAGGCAGGTTCTCTTCCTATGGCTACACCTTC. It translates to CSVDLGRFSSYGYTF.

The chain carries TRBV2 and TRBJ2-5, with D possibly matching TRBD2 (6 bases). The germline gives CDR1 SNHLY, CDR2 FYNNEI. Between the trimmed V and J ends, which lost 0 bases and 1 base, there was a span of 9 bases. This CDR3 has 15 amino acids. This chain's CDR3 is CASSEAGLSQETQYF. The CDR3 region has the DNA TGTGCCAGCAGTGAAGCAGGACTAAGCCAAGAGACCCAGTACTTC.

The chain uses TRBV7-2 and TRBJ2-5, with 7 bases identical to TRBD2. CDR3 length equals 14 residues. Germline CDR1 SGHTA, CDR2 FQGNSA. The ends lost 4 bases at V and 5 bases at J; junction bases unmatched: 7. The CDR3: CASSSRLADETQYF. CDR3 sequence (DNA): TGTGCCAGCAGCTCCAGACTAGCTGATGAGACCCAGTACTTC. The whole variable domain, filled in from reference TRBV7-2 and TRBJ2-5, reads GAGVSQSPSNKVTEKGKDVELRCDPISGHTALYWYRQSLGQGLEFLIYFQGNSAPDKSGLPSDRFSAERTGGSVSTLTIQRTQQEDSAVYLCASSSRLADETQYFGPGTRLLVL.

This clone has a single count. CDR3 sequence reads: CASSQGRFSSYNEQFF. CDR3 in DNA: TGTGCCAGCAGCCAAGGACGGTTTAGCTCCTACAATGAGCAGTTCTTC. The rearrangement links TRBV4-2 to TRBJ2-1, with no clear D. The CDR3 consists of 16 residues. Trimming stripped 1 base from V and 0 bases from J, with 10 bases between. Germline V gene lookup returns CDR1 LGHNA and CDR2 YNFKEQ.